This T cell receptor (beta chain) originates from a study of cytomegalovirus exposure and HLA in healthy donors. With 60 Vbeta and 13 Jbeta primers, the PCR was carried out. The repertoire was sequenced with immunoSEQ multiplex PCR; TCRdb's copy has only in-frame clones and lacks some. The table records 150,000 to 200,000 clones, 80% of them present only once. Notes on this clone: Its antigen is not known. This CDR3 is also generated by other DNA sequences in the sample.

General study results and limits: TCR beta chains associated with HLA were, in a later analysis, more clonally expanded than equally common others. Being productive about 90% or about 30% of the time was typical of most TCR beta V segments in an earlier analysis.

The V and J ends lost 7 bases and 3 bases respectively, with 10 bases between them. The CDR3 is 11 residues long. Germline V gene lookup returns CDR1 DFQATT and CDR2 SNEGSKA (reference sequence). The receptor was derived from a male donor in good health and CMV-seropositive. The genes are TRBV20-1 and TRBJ2-7, with D tentatively TRBD1 (6 bases). The sequenced material came from PBMCs. For the CDR3, the DNA is TGCAGTGGGGGGCAGGGCTACGAGCAGTACTTC. This codes for CSGGQGYEQYF.